This record covers a single T cell receptor (beta chain). The antigen is unknown. This specimen belongs to a study of blood T cells in healthy people across ages. The study, taken as a whole, reports: Across the age range, TCR beta diversity per million T cells fell in a roughly linear way.

With a J-beta primer mix and a sample-barcoded 5' primer, a second PCR ran about 6 to 11 cycles. TCRdb analysed the 5' RACE reads with MiXCR anew, one entry per CDR3 protein. This table has about 1.8 million distinct CDR3 sequences, around 50% appearing once. The receptor was isolated from a woman aged 40 to 50 in good health. Sequenced: blood.

The chain's CDR3 is CASSPGTAMDTQYF. In DNA form, the CDR3 reads TGCGCCAGCAGCCCCGGGACGGCCATGGATACGCAGTATTTT. The V call is TRBV5-1, the J call TRBJ2-3, with D perhaps TRBD1 or TRBD2 (5 bases each). Germline V gene data show CDR1 as SGHRS and CDR2 as YFSETQ. The V gene lost 4 bases and the J gene lost 6 bases, with 15 bases spanning the gap. This CDR3 region has 14 residues.